This entry concerns a single T cell receptor beta chain. Its target antigen remains unknown. The sample holds no much larger clone one base away, and base qualities are not on file. These data are taken from a study of blood T cells in healthy people across ages (dated by TCRdb to between 2014 and 2016). Notes on the research overall: Template switching captured roughly one uniquely barcoded TCR beta cDNA molecule per two T cells in model experiments. To avoid experimental bias, donors of different ages were distributed randomly across sequencing lanes. The study measured age-related changes in TCR beta repertoire diversity using deep sequencing normalized with unique cDNA molecular identifiers. Two additional independent replicas of 1 million unique cDNA reads from the same blood draw were analyzed for two donors (one aged 18 to 30 and one aged 80 or older). The donors were divided into four age groups: young (average approximately 17 years), middle-aged (about 41), aged (about 62) and long-lived (roughly 86).

Findings and caveats that apply to the study as a whole: Compared with the aged group, the long-lived group had more naive CD4+ T cells, fewer expanded clones and increased TCR diversity, suggesting age selection. Conclusive comparison of naive and antigen-experienced compartments was prevented by the profiling of bulk unsorted PBMCs. There was a strong correlation between observed TCR beta diversity and the percentage of naive T cells measured by flow cytometry. The CMV infection status of donors was not known, potentially confounding age-related changes in expanded clonotypes. Estimates of total diversity from one million sequenced T cells were regarded as lower bounds and underestimates. Observed TCR beta diversity per million T cells fell roughly linearly with age, and a significant reduction was already apparent by age approximately 40.

Donors were under 40 systemically healthy Caucasian individuals from Russia aged roughly 6 to 95 years. Around 9.9 milliliters of peripheral blood were collected from each donor into EDTA-treated Vacutainer tubes. Ficoll-Paque density-gradient centrifugation was used to isolate PBMCs, with at least 7 million obtained per sample. Trizol reagent was used to extract total RNA from the PBMCs, yielding at least 6 micrograms per sample. The percentages of naive CD45RAhigh/CD27high T cells were determined by flow cytometry on a PBMC aliquot from every donor. To prepare the library, 5' RACE was applied. Instrument used: Illumina HiSeq 2500. A second roughly 7 to 11 cycle PCR used a sample-barcoded 5' primer and a J-beta primer mix. Each TCR beta cDNA molecule received a unique molecular identifier from a template-switch 5' adaptor carrying 12 random nucleotides. At least 2.5 million CDR3-containing paired-end reads were obtained from each sample. All of the RNA was converted into first-strand cDNA using the Mint cDNA synthesis kit, with a TRBC-specific oligonucleotide serving as the primer. All cDNA was treated with uracil-DNA glycosylase and then went through a first 18-cycle PCR with the universal primers M1SS and BC2_uni_R. The authors' pipeline ran thus. For normalization, 1 million high-quality reads were randomly selected from each sample, with every read carrying a distinct molecular identifier. Reads with shared molecular identifiers were discarded instead of being binned into consensus sequences. MiTCR, set to a Q25 quality threshold and the strictest error-elimination algorithm, was used for CDR3 identification, clonotype clustering and error correction. Lower-bound total TCR beta diversity was estimated with a nonparametric unseen species model using Euler transformation. TCRdb's own reprocessing of the public reads used fastp at Q25 and MiXCR and kept productive beta chains. All rows with the same CDR3 protein become a single entry with the most common DNA and genes. The V and J calls reflect TCRdb's pipeline rather than the authors' work. The sample table shows over 500,000 distinct CDR3 sequences, and 40% to 65% are seen once. The biggest ten clones account for about 13% of the sample.

Per the germline V gene (reference sequence), DFQATT is the CDR1 and SNEGSKA is the CDR2. V loses 5 bases of germline sequence and J loses 0 bases, and the interval between the two ends is 8 bases. The CDR3 contains 13 residues, cysteine and phenylalanine counted. Only the CDR3 DNA is retained, 39 bases long and in frame from the first base. Sequenced input: blood. The sequence links TRBV20-1 to TRBJ1-5; TRBD1 is a possible D gene, resting on 5 matching bases. This sequence originates from a woman older than 75 in good health. The CDR3 protein sequence reads: CSAEDSSNQPQHF. The DNA reads as follows: TGCAGTGCTGAAGACAGTAGCAATCAGCCCCAGCATTTT.